One and the same sample provided the 13 T cell receptor beta chains below, sequenced in a study of T cell responses to AZD1222 COVID-19 vaccine. The protocol was immunoSEQ multiplex PCR, while the TCRdb copy is restricted to in-frame clones and leaves out a portion. The repertoire holds around 270,000 clones, with around 93% as singletons. Sequencing used peripheral blood, obtained 28 days after the second AZD1222 dose. These receptors originate from an adult who received the AZD1222 COVID-19 vaccine.

The chain recombines TRBV28 with TRBJ1-2, with TRBD1 identical over 7 bases. The trim removed 4 bases at V and 3 bases at J, leaving 8 bases unmatched. The germline gives CDR1 MDHEN, CDR2 SYDVKM. The CDR3 has 15 amino acids. CDR3 in DNA: TGTGCCAGCAGTTATCAGGACAGGCGGCACTATGGCTACACCTTC. Translating gives CASSYQDRRHYGYTF.

J is TRBJ2-7 and V is TRBV7-2, with 10 bases identical to TRBD1. The CDR3 sequence is 15 residues long. Germline lookup yields CDR1 SGHTA and CDR2 FQGNSA. The V segment lost 1 base and the J segment 3 bases; nucleotides outside the gene matches: 3. In nucleotides, the CDR3 is TGTGCCAGCAGCTTAGAGGGACAGGGGTACTACGAGCAGTACTTC. Translating it yields CASSLEGQGYYEQYF.

This chain links TRBV13 with TRBJ1-6; no reliable D call. V lost 2 bases, J lost 9 bases, and 5 bases lay in between. CDR1 is PRHDT and CDR2 is FYEKMQ in the germline V gene (reference sequence). The CDR3 covers 12 residues. CDR3 nucleotides: TGTGCCAGCAGCTTAAGGGCTTCACCCCTCCACTTT. Its protein product is CASSLRASPLHF. The full variable domain, completed using reference TRBV13 and TRBJ1-6, is AAGVIQSPRHLIKEKRETATLKCYPIPRHDTVYWYQQGPGQDPQFLISFYEKMQSDKGSIPDRFSAQQFSDYHSELNMSSLELGDSALYFCASSLRASPLHFGNGTRLTVT.

The chain employs TRBV2 and TRBJ2-2; D uncertain. V was trimmed by 7 bases and J by 4 bases, leaving 7 bases between them. Germline assignment: CDR1 SNHLY and CDR2 FYNNEI. This CDR3 region has 12 residues. The CDR3 bases are TGTGCCAGCACTCCGGGCACCGGGGAGCTGTTTTTT. Amino acids: CASTPGTGELFF. Using reference TRBV2 and TRBJ2-2 for the parts outside the CDR3, the full variable domain is EPEVTQTPSHQVTQMGQEVILRCVPISNHLYFYWYRQILGQKVEFLVSFYNNEISEKSEIFDDQFSVERPDGSNFTLKIRSTKLEDSAMYFCASTPGTGELFFGEGSRLTVL.

The CDR3 DNA reads TGTGCCAGCTCTCTTTACCCAAACAGGGGACATAGAACCGGGGAGCTGTTTTTT. Amino acids: CASSLYPNRGHRTGELFF. The gene calls are TRBV28 and TRBJ2-2; 7 bases agree with TRBD1. Germline V gene sequence: CDR1 MDHEN, CDR2 SYDVKM. The CDR3 runs 18 residues. The V gene end was trimmed by 8 bases and the J gene end by 5 bases; junction bases not matched to a gene: 20. Drawing the rest from reference TRBV28 and TRBJ2-2, the complete variable domain is DVKVTQSSRYLVKRTGEKVFLECVQDMDHENMFWYRQDPGLGLRLIYFSYDVKMKEKGDIPEGYSVSREKKERFSLILESASTNQTSMYLCASSLYPNRGHRTGELFFGEGSRLTVL.

The V gene is TRBV5-1, the J gene TRBJ2-7; 13 bases line up with TRBD2. This CDR3 contains 16 residues. Germline V gene data show CDR1 as SGHRS and CDR2 as YFSETQ. V dropped 6 bases and J dropped 6; count of bases not matched to a gene: 12. The CDR3, as DNA: TGCGCCAGCATCCCCAACCCTGGACTAGCGGGAGCCGAGCAGTACTTC. Translated, it gives CASIPNPGLAGAEQYF. Full variable domain (missing parts from reference TRBV5-1 and TRBJ2-7): KAGVTQTPRYLIKTRGQQVTLSCSPISGHRSVSWYQQTPGQGLQFLFEYFSETQRNKGNFPGRFSGRQFSNSRSEMNVSTLELGDSALYLCASIPNPGLAGAEQYFGPGTRLTVT.

This rearrangement joins TRBV5-1 to TRBJ1-2, with D tentatively TRBD1 (5 bases). Germline CDR1 and CDR2: SGHRS and YFSETQ. The CDR3 spans 13 residues. V gave up 0 bases and J gave up 7 bases, with 10 bases separating them. The CDR3 here is CASSLEQGSGYTF. The CDR3 DNA follows: TGCGCCAGCAGCTTGGAGCAGGGCTCTGGCTACACCTTC.

This clone was seen just once. In the same sample, other DNA sequences code for this CDR3. The chain has TRBV29-1 and TRBJ1-1; tentatively, D is TRBD1 (5 bases). The germline V gene has CDR1 SQVTM and CDR2 ANQGSEA. The V end lost 6 bases, the J end lost 1 base, and 6 bases lay between the germline ends. This CDR3 has 11 residues. The CDR3 bases are TGCAGCGTAACAGGGAACACTGAAGCTTTCTTT. Its protein product is CSVTGNTEAFF.

As to this clone: The same CDR3 arises from other DNA sequences in this sample as well. The chain carries TRBV9 and TRBJ2-1, with D maybe TRBD1 (5 bases). The length of the CDR3 is 13 residues. Germline loops: CDR1 SGDLS, CDR2 YYNGEE. V lost 3 bases and J lost 4, with 8 bases in between. CDR3 loop: CASSGTGYNEQFF. DNA for the CDR3: TGTGCCAGCAGCGGAACAGGATACAATGAGCAGTTCTTC.

The DNA of the CDR3 is TGCAGTGCTAGAGACCCGGAGACCCAGTACTTC. Its protein product is CSARDPETQYF. The V call is TRBV20-1, the J call TRBJ2-5; no firm D call. V lost 0 bases and J 5 bases, leaving 4 bases between the germline ends. CDR3 length: 11 residues. Germline V gene data show CDR1 as DFQATT and CDR2 as SNEGSKA (reference sequence).

This clone was seen once. The chain joins TRBV4-1 to TRBJ2-1, with no clear D. CDR1 MGHRA and CDR2 YSYEKL come from the germline V gene. The CDR3 is 13 residues long. Trimming shortened V by 4 bases and J by 10 bases, and 14 bases separated the two germline ends. The CDR3 is CASSPPAFGEQFF. In DNA, the CDR3 is TGCGCCAGCAGCCCCCCGGCGTTCGGGGAGCAGTTCTTC.

The genes are TRBV5-1 and TRBJ2-7, with D possibly being TRBD1 or TRBD2 (5 bases each). Trimming cost V 0 bases and J 5 bases, with 9 bases left between them. The germline gives CDR1 SGHRS, CDR2 YFSETQ. This CDR3 contains 13 residues. As DNA, the CDR3 is TGCGCCAGCAGCTTGGAGGGGACCCACGAGCAGTACTTC. As protein: CASSLEGTHEQYF.

This chain joins TRBV6-5 and TRBJ2-5; unclear D gene. This CDR3 spans 12 amino acids. Trimming left V 6 bases short and J 4 bases short, with 9 bases between. Germline CDR1 reads MNHEY; CDR2 reads SVGAGI. DNA of the CDR3: TGTGCCAGCAGAATGACCCCAGAGACCCAGTACTTC. Its translation is CASRMTPETQYF.